The text below deals with one T cell receptor beta chain. The sample belongs to a study of cytotoxic CD8 clonotypes in ibrutinib-treated CLL. Data came from immunoSEQ multiplex PCR; TCRdb stores just in-frame clones and leaves some out. The sample has around 300,000 clones, 80% seen once. The germline V gene has CDR1 GTSNPN and CDR2 SVGIG (reference sequence). With 3 bases clipped from V and 3 bases from J, the junction kept 4 bases outside the gene matches. CDR3 size: 14 residues. The sequence came from a human donor with chronic lymphocytic leukemia. This chain links TRBV30 with TRBJ1-5; 8 nucleotides line up with TRBD1. Sequencing used PBMCs, obtained before ibrutinib treatment. The CDR3 nucleotides read TGTGCCTGGAGCGGGACAGGCCACAATCAGCCCCAGCATTTT. Amino acids: CAWSGTGHNQPQHF. Variable domain in full (rest from reference TRBV30 and TRBJ1-5): SQTIHQWPATLVQPVGSPLSLECTVEGTSNPNLYWYRQAAGRGLQLLFYSVGIGQISSEVPQNLSASRPQDRQFILSSKKLLLSDSGFYLCAWSGTGHNQPQHFGDGTRLSIL.